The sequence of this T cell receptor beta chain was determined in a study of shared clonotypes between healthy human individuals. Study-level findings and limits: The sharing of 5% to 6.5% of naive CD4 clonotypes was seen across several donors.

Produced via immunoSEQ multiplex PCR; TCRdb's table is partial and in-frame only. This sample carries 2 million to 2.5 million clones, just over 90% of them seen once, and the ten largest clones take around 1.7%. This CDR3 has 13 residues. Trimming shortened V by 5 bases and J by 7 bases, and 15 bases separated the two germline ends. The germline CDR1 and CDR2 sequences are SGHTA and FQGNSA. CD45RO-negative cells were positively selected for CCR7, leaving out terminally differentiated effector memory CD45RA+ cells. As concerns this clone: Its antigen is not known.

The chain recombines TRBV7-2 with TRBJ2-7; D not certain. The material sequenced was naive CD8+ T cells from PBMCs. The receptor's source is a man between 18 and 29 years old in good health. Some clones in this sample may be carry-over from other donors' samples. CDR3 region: CASSVPPGPEQYF. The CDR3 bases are TGTGCCAGCAGCGTACCCCCCGGGCCAGAGCAGTACTTC.